Sequencing of this T cell receptor beta chain was carried out in a study of OX40 agonist ivuxolimab in advanced cancers. Study details: Cancers in dose escalation were hepatocellular, melanoma, renal cell and head and neck. Approximately 40% of patients had received prior checkpoint inhibitor therapy.

Libraries were prepared by immunoSEQ multiplex PCR; TCRdb keeps only in-frame clonotypes and omits some of them. The top ten clones hold approximately 2.1% of a sample with fewer than 70,000 clones, about nine tenths of them seen once. If patients had autoimmune disease history or systemic immunosuppression, they were excluded. Germline assignment: CDR1 SGHAT and CDR2 FQNNGV. The CDR3 totals 15 residues. The V segment lost 5 bases and the J segment 8 bases; nucleotides outside the gene matches: 13. The sample in question was CD4+ or CD8+ T cells sorted from blood, obtained in a trial of the OX40 agonist ivuxolimab. V and J are TRBV11-2 and TRBJ2-3, with 7 bases that match TRBD2. The clonotype comes from an adult with an advanced solid tumor such as melanoma, head and neck, liver or kidney cancer. In nucleotides, the CDR3 is TGTGCCAGCAGCCCAGGACTAGAGGGGAGTGGTACGCAGTATTTT. This translates into CASSPGLEGSGTQYF.